A selection of T cell receptor beta chains follows, all from one sample in a study of T cell changes during pregnancy in multiple sclerosis. Profiled with immunoSEQ multiplex PCR; TCRdb holds only in-frame clones, not every one. The data show tens of thousands of clones, over 80% seen once. Sample: peripheral blood, taken in the second trimester of pregnancy. The receptors here all came from a female donor in good health, enrolled as a control in a pregnancy study. Each CDR3 is given with its conserved first and last residue. Each record gives: V gene, clone size, J gene, CDR3 protein. Rows may omit the clone size; those that give it use once, few, many or a size class.

v_gene: TRBV4-3; abundance: -; j_gene: TRBJ2-1; CDR3aa: CASSQSGTSGIGMYNEQFF
v_gene: TRBV5-6; abundance: -; j_gene: TRBJ2-2; CDR3aa: CASSLGRTGELFF
v_gene: TRBV5-4; abundance: -; j_gene: TRBJ1-6; CDR3aa: CASSLVGAGQGSPLHF
v_gene: TRBV30; abundance: -; j_gene: TRBJ1-4; CDR3aa: CAWGTGVSTNEKLFF
v_gene: TRBV7-3; abundance: -; j_gene: TRBJ2-1; CDR3aa: CASSKPGLAGALPSYNEQFF
v_gene: TRBV11-2; abundance: -; j_gene: TRBJ1-1; CDR3aa: CASNRQGQEAFF
v_gene: TRBV11-1; abundance: -; j_gene: TRBJ2-7; CDR3aa: CASSSDRGYEQYF
v_gene: TRBV7-9; abundance: -; j_gene: TRBJ1-3; CDR3aa: CASSFPGSSSGNTIYF
v_gene: TRBV5-1; abundance: once; j_gene: TRBJ2-3; CDR3aa: CASSLRTSGGGARPDTQYF
v_gene: TRBV7-9; abundance: -; j_gene: TRBJ2-6; CDR3aa: CASSHTGTGANVLTF
v_gene: TRBV6-1; abundance: -; j_gene: TRBJ2-3; CDR3aa: CASSSGGATDTQYF
v_gene: TRBV11-2; abundance: -; j_gene: TRBJ2-3; CDR3aa: CASSLGSFSFTDTQYF
v_gene: TRBV4-2; abundance: -; j_gene: TRBJ2-5; CDR3aa: CASSLGRPGGETQYF
v_gene: TRBV5-1; abundance: -; j_gene: TRBJ2-2; CDR3aa: CASSLVVAGGPGGELFF
v_gene: TRBV14; abundance: -; j_gene: TRBJ2-5; CDR3aa: CASSQNRYQETQYF
v_gene: TRBV9; abundance: -; j_gene: TRBJ1-5; CDR3aa: CASSPHRQDNQPQHF
v_gene: TRBV7-9; abundance: once; j_gene: TRBJ2-2; CDR3aa: CASRRTATGELFF
v_gene: TRBV28; abundance: once; j_gene: TRBJ2-7; CDR3aa: CASSFAGGPEQYF
v_gene: TRBV7-6; abundance: -; j_gene: TRBJ2-1; CDR3aa: CASSPLLRGVSGSYNEQFF
v_gene: TRBV7-3; abundance: -; j_gene: TRBJ1-5; CDR3aa: CASSLGQGQPQHF
v_gene: TRBV7-8; abundance: once; j_gene: TRBJ2-7; CDR3aa: CASSLIWGLAGGPAYEQYF
v_gene: TRBV5-1; abundance: -; j_gene: TRBJ1-1; CDR3aa: CASSSLGLSRPWEAFF
v_gene: TRBV28; abundance: -; j_gene: TRBJ2-7; CDR3aa: CASGTSGASYEQYF
v_gene: TRBV21-1; abundance: -; j_gene: TRBJ2-7; CDR3aa: CASSKVRCDEQYF
v_gene: TRBV19; abundance: -; j_gene: TRBJ2-1; CDR3aa: CASNLRGREQFF
v_gene: TRBV6-5; abundance: once; j_gene: TRBJ2-3; CDR3aa: CASSLDRGPTDTQYF
v_gene: TRBV11-1; abundance: -; j_gene: TRBJ2-3; CDR3aa: CASSERLAAGADTQYF
v_gene: TRBV6-5; abundance: -; j_gene: TRBJ1-6; CDR3aa: CASTTGTHNSPLHF